The 11 T cell receptor beta chains below were found in one sample sequenced in a study of blood T cell repertoires in COVID-19. Measured with immunoSEQ multiplex PCR; TCRdb has only the in-frame clones, and not every one. This sample has under 70,000 clones, with 80% to 90% found just once. The material sequenced was peripheral blood. Source of these receptors: a man between 45 and 60 years old with acute or convalescent COVID-19.

The rearrangement joins TRBV30 to TRBJ1-2; 8 bases match TRBD1. J was trimmed by 2 bases and V by 5 bases; bases with no gene match: 7. Germline assignment: CDR1 GTSNPN and CDR2 SVGIG (reference sequence). The CDR3 is 14 residues long. CDR3: CAWEDRGRNYGYTF. The CDR3, as DNA: TGTGCCTGGGAAGACAGGGGTCGCAACTATGGCTACACCTTC.

The chain recombines TRBV28 with TRBJ2-7; D is ambiguous. The CDR3 is 14 residues long. CDR1 and CDR2 from the germline V gene are MDHEN and SYDVKM. V lost 2 bases and J lost 2, with 10 bases in between. This CDR3 is CASSLDRKAYEQYF. CDR3 sequence (DNA): TGTGCCAGCAGTTTAGATAGAAAAGCCTACGAGCAGTACTTC. The entire variable domain, with the rest obtained from reference TRBV28 and TRBJ2-7, is as follows: DVKVTQSSRYLVKRTGEKVFLECVQDMDHENMFWYRQDPGLGLRLIYFSYDVKMKEKGDIPEGYSVSREKKERFSLILESASTNQTSMYLCASSLDRKAYEQYFGPGTRLTVT.

CDR3 residues: CAWSGLAGSTNTGELFF. As DNA, the CDR3 is TGTGCCTGGAGCGGACTAGCGGGATCTACGAACACCGGGGAGCTGTTTTTT. V and J are TRBV30 and TRBJ2-2; 12 bases agree with TRBD2. Per germline, CDR1 GTSNPN and CDR2 SVGIG (reference sequence). This CDR3 has 17 residues. V dropped 3 bases and J dropped 0; count of bases not matched to a gene: 5.

V is TRBV14 and J is TRBJ2-3; 10 bases align to TRBD2. The CDR3 covers 17 residues. Germline V lookup: CDR1 SGHDN, CDR2 FVKESK. Trimming removed 4 bases from V and 0 bases from J; junction bases left unmatched: 7. The CDR3 sequence: CASSRSLTSGSTDTQYF. DNA of the CDR3: TGTGCCAGCAGCCGCTCCTTGACTAGCGGGAGCACAGATACGCAGTATTTT.

This chain links TRBV7-9 with TRBJ1-1; no clear D. Trimming removed 2 bases at V and 2 bases at J, with 3 bases between. Per germline, CDR1 SEHNR and CDR2 FQNEAQ (reference sequence). The CDR3 spans 12 residues. Here the CDR3 DNA reads TGTGCCAGCAGCTTACTTAACACTGAAGCTTTCTTT. Translating gives CASSLLNTEAFF.

The chain employs TRBV6-5 and TRBJ1-1; D is unresolved. CDR3 length: 10 amino acids. CDR1 and CDR2 from the germline V gene are MNHEY and SVGAGI. V gave up 6 bases and J gave up 8 bases, with 7 bases separating them. Here the CDR3 reads CASRYQEAFF. CDR3 coding DNA: TGTGCCAGCAGGTACCAGGAAGCTTTCTTT.

DNA of the CDR3: TGTGCCAGCAGCAAAGCGCTGGGGCCCCCCGAAGATACGCAGTATTTT. This translates into CASSKALGPPEDTQYF. The chain joins TRBV21-1 to TRBJ2-3; TRBD1 is taken as the D call from the table, unchecked against the DNA. TRBV21-1 is assigned pseudogene status. The CDR3 spans 16 residues.

The chain uses TRBV27 and TRBJ1-2; TRBD1 agrees at 10 bases. V gave up 7 bases and J gave up 5 bases; unmatched junction bases: 10. In germline, CDR1 is MNHEY, CDR2 SMNVEV (reference sequence). The CDR3 contains 15 residues. The CDR3: CASKGTGAARYGYTF. The CDR3 region has the DNA TGTGCCAGCAAAGGGACAGGGGCCGCGCGGTATGGCTACACCTTC.

This clone came up once. The V call is TRBV5-1, the J call TRBJ1-6; TRBD1 might be the D (5 bases). This CDR3 has 15 amino acids. Germline V gives CDR1 SGHRS, CDR2 YFSETQ. Trimming took 0 bases from V and 3 from J, leaving 7 bases between them. CDR3 sequence: CASSLDDSYNSPLHF. The DNA for the CDR3 is TGCGCCAGCAGCTTGGACGACAGCTATAATTCACCCCTCCACTTT.

The CDR3 loop reads CASSSGGGDTDTQYF. For the CDR3, the DNA is TGTGCCAGCAGCTCGGGCGGGGGCGACACAGATACGCAGTATTTT. This chain joins TRBV5-4 and TRBJ2-3, with D possibly matching TRBD2 (7 bases). In germline, CDR1 is SGHNT, CDR2 YYREEE (reference sequence). The V gene lost 3 bases and the J gene lost 2 bases, with 13 bases spanning the gap. The CDR3 runs 15 residues. The full variable domain, in which reference TRBV5-4 and TRBJ2-3 provide the parts outside the CDR3, is ETGVTQSPTHLIKTRGQQVTLRCSSQSGHNTVSWYQQALGQGPQFIFQYYREEENGRGNFPPRFSGLQFPNYSSELNVNALELDDSALYLCASSSGGGDTDTQYFGPGTRLTVL.

This clone is a singleton in its sample. V is TRBV7-9 and J is TRBJ2-1, with D uncertain. Per the germline V gene, CDR1 is SEHNR and CDR2 is FQNEAQ (reference sequence). V was cut by 0 bases and J by 5 bases, with 20 bases left in between. The CDR3 runs to 18 residues. CDR3 DNA sequence: TGTGCCAGCAGCTTAGCGGGTTTAGCAGTAAACTACCACAATGAGCAGTTCTTC. This encodes CASSLAGLAVNYHNEQFF.